This entry features one T cell receptor (beta chain) sequence. Its cognate antigen is unknown. The data originate from a study of T cell repertoires in cytomegalovirus infection. Study details: Public TCR beta signature analysis indicated the presence of both CMV infection and matching HLA type.

Study conclusions and caveats: Clonotype analysis showed dominance of the ex vivo response by HLA-C-restricted CMV-specific TCR beta clonotypes. Identification of carriers of CMV plus the relevant HLA was performed using cumulative public TCR beta family frequency.

From the reads, TCRdb called clonotypes with MiXCR, one entry per CDR3 protein. This sample has more than 45,000 distinct CDR3 sequences, with more than 25% found just once. This TCR came from a human donor in good health (CMV status not recorded). Some clones in this sample may be carry-over from other donors' samples. The source material was PBMCs, sequenced either directly or after in vitro stimulation (not recorded which).

In DNA form, the CDR3 reads TGTGCCAGCAGCTTAGGGGGGAGGTGGCCAGATACGCAGTATTTT. It is translated as CASSLGGRWPDTQYF. The chain couples TRBV11-2 to TRBJ2-3, with D perhaps matching TRBD2 (6 bases). Looked up from germline, CDR1 is SGHAT and CDR2 is FQNNGV. The CDR3 covers 15 residues. V gave up 1 base and J gave up 4 bases, with 12 bases separating them.